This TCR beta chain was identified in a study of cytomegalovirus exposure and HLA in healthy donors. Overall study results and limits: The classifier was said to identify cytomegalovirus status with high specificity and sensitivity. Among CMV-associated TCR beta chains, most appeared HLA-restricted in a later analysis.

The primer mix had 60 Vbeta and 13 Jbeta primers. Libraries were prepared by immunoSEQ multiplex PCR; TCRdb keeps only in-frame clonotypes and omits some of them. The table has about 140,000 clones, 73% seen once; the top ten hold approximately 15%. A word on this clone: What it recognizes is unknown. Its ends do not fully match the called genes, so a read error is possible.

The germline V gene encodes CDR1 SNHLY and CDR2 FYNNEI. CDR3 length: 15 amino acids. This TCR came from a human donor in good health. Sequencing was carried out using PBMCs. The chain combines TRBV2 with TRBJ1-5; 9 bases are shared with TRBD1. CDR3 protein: CAGSEQGAGNQPQHF. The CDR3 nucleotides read TGTGCCGGCAGTGAACAGGGGGCCGGCAATCAGCCCCAGCATTTT.